Shown below are 2 T cell receptor beta chains from a single sample sequenced in a study of cytomegalovirus exposure and HLA in healthy donors. Researchers ran the PCR with 60 Vbeta and 13 Jbeta primers. Clones were read by immunoSEQ multiplex PCR, and TCRdb kept only the in-frame ones, dropping some. The repertoire has about 160,000 clones, roughly 78% of them found once; the top ten carry roughly 7.1%. The sequencing input was PBMCs. These receptor sequences come from a man aged 35-49 years in good health and CMV-seropositive.

The V gene is TRBV30, the J gene TRBJ2-2; D remains unclear. This CDR3 comprises 11 residues. V gave up 2 bases and J gave up 8 bases, with 6 bases separating them. From germline, CDR1 is GTSNPN and CDR2 SVGIG (reference sequence). The CDR3 region is CAWSSAGELFF. The CDR3 DNA reads as TGTGCCTGGAGTAGTGCGGGGGAGCTGTTTTTT.

This chain joins TRBV5-1 and TRBJ2-7, with TRBD2 matching 13 bases. The V and J ends lost 0 bases and 6 bases, in that order; junction bases with no gene match: 0. The CDR3 contains 14 residues. Per germline, CDR1 SGHRS and CDR2 YFSETQ. The DNA of the CDR3 is TGCGCCAGCAGCTTGGGACTAGCGGGGGGCGAGCAGTACTTC. Residues: CASSLGLAGGEQYF.